One and the same sample provided the 5 T cell receptor beta chains below, sequenced in a study of CD8 T cells in ankylosing spondylitis (dated by TCRdb to 2016 to 2017). Libraries were made using 5' RACE. Sequenced using an Illumina HiSeq 2500. TCRdb took the public reads, trimmed them with fastp at Q25, ran MiXCR for clone calling and kept in-frame beta chains. Under each unique CDR3 protein, matching rows form one entry showing the most common genes and DNA. For this sample there are roughly 180,000 distinct CDR3 sequences; just over 9.5% appear just once. Less than 15% of the sample lies in the top ten. The sequencing input was blood, either unsorted or a sorted T cell fraction (not recorded which). These receptors originate from a female donor with ankylosing spondylitis or in good health (not recorded which).

A few counts support this clonotype. V is TRBV9 and J is TRBJ1-1; no clear D. CDR1 is SGDLS, CDR2 YYNGEE, per germline. V was pared by 6 bases and J by 7 bases, with 19 bases between. The CDR3 extends over 14 amino acids. The CDR3 spells CASTPGVASGEAFF. CDR3 sequence (DNA): TGTGCCAGCACCCCCGGAGTGGCGTCCGGTGAAGCTTTCTTT.

As to this clonotype: Sequence at one end of the junction differs from germline and may be a read error. The V call is TRBV30, the J call TRBJ2-5; D is uncertain. This CDR3 contains 10 residues. Per germline, CDR1 GTSNPN and CDR2 SVGIG (reference sequence). This chain's CDR3 is CAWNQGTQYF. In DNA, the CDR3 is TGTGCCTGGAATCAAGGGACCCAGTACTTC.

This clonotype was seen only a few times. J is TRBJ2-6 and V is TRBV7-9; D may be TRBD1 (6 bases). CDR3 length: 17 amino acids. Deletions cut 6 bases from V and 4 bases from J, with 19 bases between. CDR1 and CDR2 from the germline V gene are SEHNR and FQNEAQ (reference sequence). The CDR3 DNA sequence: TGTGCCAGCAGTTTAAAACTCCAGGGGTTAGGGGCCAACGTCCTGACTTTC. It specifies CASSLKLQGLGANVLTF.

The V call is TRBV7-6, the J call TRBJ2-3; D is tentatively TRBD1 or TRBD2 (6 bases each). The V gene's germline CDR1 is SGHVS and CDR2 FNYEAQ. The CDR3 spans 18 residues. With 2 bases removed from V and 0 bases from J, the gap between germline ends came to 18 bases. This CDR3 reads CASSLRGDRVYSTDTQYF. The DNA for the CDR3 is TGTGCCAGCAGCTTAAGGGGGGATAGGGTCTATAGCACAGATACGCAGTATTTT.

This chain uses TRBV28 with TRBJ2-7; the match to TRBD2 covers 9 bases. The CDR3 spans 18 residues. Trimming removed 11 bases from V and 2 bases from J; junction bases left unmatched: 22. Germline V gene sequence: CDR1 MDHEN, CDR2 SYDVKM. The CDR3 region has the DNA TGTGCCCTCAGTTTAGCGCGAAGCGGGAGGCCATTGGCCTACGAGCAGTACTTC. This gives the protein CALSLARSGRPLAYEQYF.